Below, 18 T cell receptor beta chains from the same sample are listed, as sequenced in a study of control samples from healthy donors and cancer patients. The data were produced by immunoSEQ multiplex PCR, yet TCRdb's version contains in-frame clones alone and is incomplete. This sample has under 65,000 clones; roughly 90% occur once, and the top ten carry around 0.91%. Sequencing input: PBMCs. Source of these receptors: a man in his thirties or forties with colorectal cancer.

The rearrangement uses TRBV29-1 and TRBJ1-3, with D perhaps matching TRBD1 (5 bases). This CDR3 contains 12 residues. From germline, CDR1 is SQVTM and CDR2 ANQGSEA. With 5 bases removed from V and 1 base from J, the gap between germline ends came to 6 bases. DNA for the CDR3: TGCAGCGTTCCAGGGTCTGGAAACACCATATATTTT. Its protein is CSVPGSGNTIYF.

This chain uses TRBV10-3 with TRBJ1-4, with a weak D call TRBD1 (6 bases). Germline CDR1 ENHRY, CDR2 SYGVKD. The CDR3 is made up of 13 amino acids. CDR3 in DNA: TGTGCTGCCAACGGTCTCAGGGGAGAAAAACTGTTTTTT. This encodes CAANGLRGEKLFF.

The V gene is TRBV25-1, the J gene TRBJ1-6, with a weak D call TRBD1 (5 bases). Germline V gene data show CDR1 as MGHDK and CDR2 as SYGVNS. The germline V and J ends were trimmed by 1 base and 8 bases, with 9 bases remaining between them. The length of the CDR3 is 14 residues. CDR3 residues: CASSEFGRDSPLHF. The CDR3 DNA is TGTGCCAGCAGTGAATTTGGCAGGGATTCACCCCTCCACTTT.

The CDR3, as DNA: TGTGCCAGCAAAACCCCACAGGGAGTAGGATCACCCCTCCACTTT. Translation: CASKTPQGVGSPLHF. The chain joins TRBV28 to TRBJ1-6; possible D gene TRBD1, 6 bases. This CDR3 is 15 amino acids long. V was trimmed by 7 bases and J by 10 bases, leaving 20 bases between them. Germline CDR1 is MDHEN and CDR2 is SYDVKM.

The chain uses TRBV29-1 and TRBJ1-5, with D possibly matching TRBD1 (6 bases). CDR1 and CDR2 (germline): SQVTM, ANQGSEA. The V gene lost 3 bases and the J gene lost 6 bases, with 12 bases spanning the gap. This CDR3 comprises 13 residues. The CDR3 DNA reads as TGCAGCGTTGAGTTCGGGGGCCGTCAGCCCCAGCATTTT. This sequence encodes CSVEFGGRQPQHF.

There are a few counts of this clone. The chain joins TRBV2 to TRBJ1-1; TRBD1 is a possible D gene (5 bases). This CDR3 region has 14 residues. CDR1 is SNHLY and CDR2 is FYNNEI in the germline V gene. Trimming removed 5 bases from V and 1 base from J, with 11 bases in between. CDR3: CASSQFGGNTEAFF. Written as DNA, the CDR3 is TGTGCCAGCAGTCAGTTTGGGGGGAACACTGAAGCTTTCTTT.

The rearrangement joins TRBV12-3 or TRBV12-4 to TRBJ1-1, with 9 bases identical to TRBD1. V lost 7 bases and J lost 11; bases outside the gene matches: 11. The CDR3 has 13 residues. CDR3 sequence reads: CASTRQGGRGAFF. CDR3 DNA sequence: TGTGCCAGCACCAGACAGGGGGGGCGAGGGGCTTTCTTT.

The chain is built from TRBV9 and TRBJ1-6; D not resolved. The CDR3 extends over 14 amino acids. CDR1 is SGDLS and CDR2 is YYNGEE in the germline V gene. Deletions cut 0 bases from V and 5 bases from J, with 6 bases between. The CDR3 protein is CASSVEGHNSPLHF. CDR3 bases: TGTGCCAGCAGCGTAGAAGGCCATAATTCACCCCTCCACTTT.

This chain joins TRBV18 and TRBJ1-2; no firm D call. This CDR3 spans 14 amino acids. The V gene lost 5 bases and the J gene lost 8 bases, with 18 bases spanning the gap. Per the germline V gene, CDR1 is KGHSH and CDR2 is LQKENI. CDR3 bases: TGTGCCAGCTCATTAGGGCCGGAAGGCAAAGGCTACACCTTC. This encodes CASSLGPEGKGYTF.

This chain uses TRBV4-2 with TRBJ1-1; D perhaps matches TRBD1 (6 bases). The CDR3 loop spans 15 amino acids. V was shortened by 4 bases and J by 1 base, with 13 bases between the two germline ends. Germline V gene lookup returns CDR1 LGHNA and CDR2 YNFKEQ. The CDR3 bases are TGTGCCAGCAGCCTGGCGGGGGGCGAGAACACTGAAGCTTTCTTT. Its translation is CASSLAGGENTEAFF.

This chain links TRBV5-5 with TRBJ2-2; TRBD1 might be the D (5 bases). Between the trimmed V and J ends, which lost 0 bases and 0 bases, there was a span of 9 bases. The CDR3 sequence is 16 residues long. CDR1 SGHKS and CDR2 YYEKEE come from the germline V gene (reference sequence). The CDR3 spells CASSLGLTANTGELFF. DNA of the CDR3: TGTGCCAGCAGCTTGGGACTGACAGCGAACACCGGGGAGCTGTTTTTT.

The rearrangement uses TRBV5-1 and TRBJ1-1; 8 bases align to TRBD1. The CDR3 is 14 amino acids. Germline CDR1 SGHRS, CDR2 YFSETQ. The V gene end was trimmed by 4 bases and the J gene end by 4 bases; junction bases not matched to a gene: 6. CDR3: CASSIQGEGTEAFF. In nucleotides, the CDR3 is TGCGCCAGCAGCATACAGGGGGAAGGCACTGAAGCTTTCTTT.

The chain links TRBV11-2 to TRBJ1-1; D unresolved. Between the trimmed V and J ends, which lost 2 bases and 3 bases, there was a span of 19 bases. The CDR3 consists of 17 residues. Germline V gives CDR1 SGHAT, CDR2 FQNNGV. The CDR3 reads CASSLFSWGGSDTEAFF. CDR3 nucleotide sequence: TGTGCCAGCAGCTTATTTAGTTGGGGAGGGTCGGACACTGAAGCTTTCTTT.

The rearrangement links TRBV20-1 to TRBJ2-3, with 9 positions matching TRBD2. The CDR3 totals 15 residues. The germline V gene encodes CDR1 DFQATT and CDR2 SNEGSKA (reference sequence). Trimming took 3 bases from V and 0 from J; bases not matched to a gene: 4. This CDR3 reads CSASGLAGSTDTQYF. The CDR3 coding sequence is TGCAGTGCTAGTGGGCTAGCGGGGAGCACAGATACGCAGTATTTT.

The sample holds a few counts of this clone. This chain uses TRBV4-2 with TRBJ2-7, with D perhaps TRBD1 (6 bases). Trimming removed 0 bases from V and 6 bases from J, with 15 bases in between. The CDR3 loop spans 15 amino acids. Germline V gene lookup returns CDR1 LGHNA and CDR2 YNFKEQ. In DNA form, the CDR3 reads TGTGCCAGCAGCCAAGATAACAGGGTTGGTGGCGAGCAGTACTTC. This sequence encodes CASSQDNRVGGEQYF.

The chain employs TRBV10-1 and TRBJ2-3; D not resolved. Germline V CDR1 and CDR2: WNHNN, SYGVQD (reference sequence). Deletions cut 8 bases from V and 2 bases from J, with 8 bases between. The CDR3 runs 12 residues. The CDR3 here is CASADDTDTQYF. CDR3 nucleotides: TGCGCCAGCGCCGACGACACAGATACGCAGTATTTT.

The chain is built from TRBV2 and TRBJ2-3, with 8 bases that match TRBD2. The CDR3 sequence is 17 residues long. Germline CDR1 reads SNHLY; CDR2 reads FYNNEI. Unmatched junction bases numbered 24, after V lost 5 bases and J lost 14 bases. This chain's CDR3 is CASSRTLVRYAGTSLYF. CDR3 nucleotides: TGTGCCAGCAGTCGAACGTTGGTCAGGTACGCCGGGACTAGTTTGTATTTT.

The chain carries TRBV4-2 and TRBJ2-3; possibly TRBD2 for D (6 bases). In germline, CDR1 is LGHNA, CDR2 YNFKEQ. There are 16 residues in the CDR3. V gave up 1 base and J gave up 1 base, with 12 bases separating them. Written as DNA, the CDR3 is TGTGCCAGCAGCCAAGTGGGCGGGGATGGCACAGATACGCAGTATTTT. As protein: CASSQVGGDGTDTQYF.